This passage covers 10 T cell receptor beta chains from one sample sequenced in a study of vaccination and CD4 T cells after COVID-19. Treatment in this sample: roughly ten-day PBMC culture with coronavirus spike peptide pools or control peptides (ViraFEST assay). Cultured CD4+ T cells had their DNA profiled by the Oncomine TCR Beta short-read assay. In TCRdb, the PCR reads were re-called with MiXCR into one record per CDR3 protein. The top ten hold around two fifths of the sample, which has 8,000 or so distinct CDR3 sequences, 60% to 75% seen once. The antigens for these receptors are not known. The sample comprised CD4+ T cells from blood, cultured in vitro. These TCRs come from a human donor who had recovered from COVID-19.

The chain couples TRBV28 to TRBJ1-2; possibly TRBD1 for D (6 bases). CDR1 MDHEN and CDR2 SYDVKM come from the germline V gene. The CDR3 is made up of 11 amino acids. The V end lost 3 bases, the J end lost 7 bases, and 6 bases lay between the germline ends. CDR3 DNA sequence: TGTGCCAGCAGTTTCAGGGGTGGCTACACCTTC. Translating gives CASSFRGGYTF.

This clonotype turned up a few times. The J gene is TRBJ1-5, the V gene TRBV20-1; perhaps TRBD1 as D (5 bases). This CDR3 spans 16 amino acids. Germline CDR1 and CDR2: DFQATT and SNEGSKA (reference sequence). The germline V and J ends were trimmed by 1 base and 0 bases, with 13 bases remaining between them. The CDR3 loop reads CSARAVGTSSNQPQHF. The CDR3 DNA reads TGCAGTGCTAGAGCGGTCGGGACCTCTAGCAATCAGCCCCAGCATTTT.

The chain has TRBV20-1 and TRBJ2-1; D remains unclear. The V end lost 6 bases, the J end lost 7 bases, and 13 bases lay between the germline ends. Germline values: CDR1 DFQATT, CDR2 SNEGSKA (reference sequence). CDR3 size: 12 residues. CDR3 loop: CSAPGFLNEQFF. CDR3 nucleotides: TGCAGTGCACCGGGTTTTCTGAATGAGCAGTTCTTC.

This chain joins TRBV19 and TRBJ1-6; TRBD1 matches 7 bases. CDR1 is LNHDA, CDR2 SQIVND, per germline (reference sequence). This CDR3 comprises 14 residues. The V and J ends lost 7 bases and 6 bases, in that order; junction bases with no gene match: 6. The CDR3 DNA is TGTGCCAGTACCCGGACAGGATCTAATTCACCCCTCCACTTT. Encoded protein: CASTRTGSNSPLHF.

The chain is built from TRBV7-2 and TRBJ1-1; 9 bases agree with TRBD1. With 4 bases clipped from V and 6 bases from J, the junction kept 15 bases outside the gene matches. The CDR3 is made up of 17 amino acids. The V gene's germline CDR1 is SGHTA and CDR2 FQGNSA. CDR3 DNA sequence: TGTGCCAGCAGCTCGACAGGGGGAGGAACCTCCCGGTCTGAAGCTTTCTTT. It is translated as CASSSTGGGTSRSEAFF.

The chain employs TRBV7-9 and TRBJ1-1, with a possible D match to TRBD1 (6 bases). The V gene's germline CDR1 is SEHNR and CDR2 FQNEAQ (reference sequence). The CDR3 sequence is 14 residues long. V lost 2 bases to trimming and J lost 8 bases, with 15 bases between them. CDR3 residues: CASSLKQGGAEAFF. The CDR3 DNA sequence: TGTGCCAGCAGCTTAAAACAGGGTGGTGCCGAAGCTTTCTTT.

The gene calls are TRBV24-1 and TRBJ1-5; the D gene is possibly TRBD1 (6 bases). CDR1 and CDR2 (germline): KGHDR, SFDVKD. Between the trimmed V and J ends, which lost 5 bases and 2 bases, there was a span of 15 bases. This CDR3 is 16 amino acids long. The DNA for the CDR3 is TGTGCCACCAGTGGCCCGGACAGCCCAGGCAATCAGCCCCAGCATTTT. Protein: CATSGPDSPGNQPQHF.

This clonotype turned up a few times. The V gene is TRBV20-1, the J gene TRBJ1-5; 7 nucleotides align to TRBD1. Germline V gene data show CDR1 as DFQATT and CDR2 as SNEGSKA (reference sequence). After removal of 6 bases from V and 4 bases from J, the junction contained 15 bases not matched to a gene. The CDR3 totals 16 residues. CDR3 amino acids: CSAPELNRGKNQPQHF. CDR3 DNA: TGCAGTGCACCTGAGTTGAACAGGGGAAAGAATCAGCCCCAGCATTTT.

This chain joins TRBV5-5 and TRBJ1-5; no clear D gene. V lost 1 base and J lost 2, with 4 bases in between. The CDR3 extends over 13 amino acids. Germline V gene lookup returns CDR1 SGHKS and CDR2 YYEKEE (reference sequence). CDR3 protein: CASSLTGNQPQHF. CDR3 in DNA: TGTGCCAGCAGCTTGACCGGCAATCAGCCCCAGCATTTT.

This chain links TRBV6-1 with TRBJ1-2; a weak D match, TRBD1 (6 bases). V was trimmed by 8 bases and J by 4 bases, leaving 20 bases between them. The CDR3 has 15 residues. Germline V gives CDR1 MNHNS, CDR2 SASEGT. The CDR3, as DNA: TGTGCCAGCTCCACCGGGGGGCGCAAGGGCTATGGCTACACCTTC. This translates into CASSTGGRKGYGYTF.